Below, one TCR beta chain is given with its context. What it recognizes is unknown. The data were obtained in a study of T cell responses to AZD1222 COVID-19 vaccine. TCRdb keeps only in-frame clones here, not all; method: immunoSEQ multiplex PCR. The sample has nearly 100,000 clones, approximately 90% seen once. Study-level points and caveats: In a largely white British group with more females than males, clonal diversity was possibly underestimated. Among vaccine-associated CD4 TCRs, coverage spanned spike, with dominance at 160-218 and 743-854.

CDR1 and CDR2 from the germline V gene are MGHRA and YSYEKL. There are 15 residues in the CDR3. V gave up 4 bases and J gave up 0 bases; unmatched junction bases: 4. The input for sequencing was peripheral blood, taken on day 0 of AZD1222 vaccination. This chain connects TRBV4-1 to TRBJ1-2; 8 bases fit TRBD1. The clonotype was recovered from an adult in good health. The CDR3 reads CASSRGQGANYGYTF. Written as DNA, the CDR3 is TGCGCCAGCAGCCGAGGACAGGGAGCTAACTATGGCTACACCTTC.